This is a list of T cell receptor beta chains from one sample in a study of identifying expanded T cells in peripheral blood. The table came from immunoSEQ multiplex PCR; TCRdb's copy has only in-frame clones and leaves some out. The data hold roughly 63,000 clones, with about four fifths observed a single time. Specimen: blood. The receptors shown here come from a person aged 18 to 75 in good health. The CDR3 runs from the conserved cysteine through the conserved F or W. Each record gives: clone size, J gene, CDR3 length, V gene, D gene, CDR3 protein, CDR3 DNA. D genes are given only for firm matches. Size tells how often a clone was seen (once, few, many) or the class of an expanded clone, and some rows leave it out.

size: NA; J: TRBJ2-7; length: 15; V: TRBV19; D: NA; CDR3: CASSIQWGLAYEQYF; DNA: TGTGCCAGTAGTATACAGTGGGGGCTTGCCTACGAGCAGTACTTC
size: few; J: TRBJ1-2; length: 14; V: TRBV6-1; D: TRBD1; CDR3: CASSPRQGASGYTF; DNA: TGTGCCAGCAGTCCCCGACAGGGGGCGAGCGGCTACACCTTC
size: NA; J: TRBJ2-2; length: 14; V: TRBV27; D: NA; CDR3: CASSWAVSTGELFF; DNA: TGTGCCAGCAGTTGGGCAGTAAGCACCGGGGAGCTGTTTTTT
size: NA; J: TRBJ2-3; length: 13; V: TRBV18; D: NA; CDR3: CASSPVGRDTQYF; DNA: TGTGCCAGCTCCCCTGTGGGACGTGATACGCAGTATTTT
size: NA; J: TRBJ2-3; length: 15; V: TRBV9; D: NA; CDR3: CASSVVAGSTDTQYF; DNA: TGTGCCAGCAGCGTAGTGGCAGGGAGCACAGATACGCAGTATTTT
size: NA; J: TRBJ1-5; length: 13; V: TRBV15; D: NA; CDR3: CATSRDGGQPQHF; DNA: TGTGCCACCAGCAGAGATGGGGGTCAGCCCCAGCATTTT
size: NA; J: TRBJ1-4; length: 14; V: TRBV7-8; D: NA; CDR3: CASGEGTVLEKLFF; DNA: TGTGCCAGCGGTGAAGGGACGGTTCTCGAAAAACTGTTTTTT
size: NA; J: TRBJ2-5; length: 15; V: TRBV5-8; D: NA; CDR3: CASSLPTGGAETQYF; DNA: TGTGCCAGCAGCTTGCCAACAGGGGGGGCAGAGACCCAGTACTTC
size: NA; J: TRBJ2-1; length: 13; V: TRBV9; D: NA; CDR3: CASSVGNNNEQFF; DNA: TGTGCCAGCAGCGTGGGGAATAACAATGAGCAGTTCTTC
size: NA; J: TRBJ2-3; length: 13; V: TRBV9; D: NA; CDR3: CASSPREGAQASF; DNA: TGTGCCAGCAGCCCCCGGGAGGGGGCCCAGGCAAGCTTT
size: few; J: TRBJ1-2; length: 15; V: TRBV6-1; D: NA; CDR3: CASSEAGTPNYGYTF; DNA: TGTGCCAGCAGTGAAGCCGGGACACCAAACTATGGCTACACCTTC
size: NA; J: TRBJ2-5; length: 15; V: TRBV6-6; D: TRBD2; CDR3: CASSRTSGRLETQYF; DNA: TGTGCCAGCAGTAGGACTAGCGGGAGGTTGGAGACCCAGTACTTC
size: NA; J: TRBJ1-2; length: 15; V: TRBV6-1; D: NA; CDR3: CASSDASGGNYGYTF; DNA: TGTGCCAGCAGTGATGCCTCGGGGGGTAACTATGGCTACACCTTC
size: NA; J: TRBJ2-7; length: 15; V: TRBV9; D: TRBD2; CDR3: CASSLAGEGSYEQYF; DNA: TGTGCCAGCAGCCTAGCGGGAGAAGGGTCCTACGAGCAGTACTTC
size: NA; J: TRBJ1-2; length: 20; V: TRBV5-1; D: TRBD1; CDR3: CASSGGTTPGQIHSNYGYTF; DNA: TGCGCCAGCAGCGGAGGAACAACTCCGGGACAGATCCATTCTAACTATGGCTACACCTTC
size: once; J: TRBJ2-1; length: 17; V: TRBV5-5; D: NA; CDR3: CASSRGLEPISYNEQFF; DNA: TGTGCCAGCAGCCGGGGACTGGAACCTATTTCCTACAATGAGCAGTTCTTC
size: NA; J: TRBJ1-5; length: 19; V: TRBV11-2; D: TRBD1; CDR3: CASSDYVTGSFISNQPQHF; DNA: TGTGCCAGCAGCGATTATGTGACAGGGAGCTTCATTAGCAATCAGCCCCAGCATTTT
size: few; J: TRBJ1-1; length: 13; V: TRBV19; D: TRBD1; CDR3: CARPQTGVLEAFF; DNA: TGTGCCAGACCCCAGACAGGGGTACTTGAAGCTTTCTTT
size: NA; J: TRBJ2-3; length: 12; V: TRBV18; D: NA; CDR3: CASSPGGDTQYF; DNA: TGTGCCAGCTCACCAGGAGGGGATACGCAGTATTTT
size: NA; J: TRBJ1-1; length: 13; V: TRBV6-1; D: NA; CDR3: CASSEVLNTEAFF; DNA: TGTGCCAGCAGTGAAGTCCTGAACACTGAAGCTTTCTTT
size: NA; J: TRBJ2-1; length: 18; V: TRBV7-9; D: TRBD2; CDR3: CASSLPSSTSGVGNEQFF; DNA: TGTGCCAGCAGCTTACCCTCATCTACTAGCGGGGTGGGTAATGAGCAGTTCTTC
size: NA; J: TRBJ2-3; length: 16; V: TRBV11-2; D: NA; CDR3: CASSLRLGGTKDTQYF; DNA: TGTGCCAGCAGCTTACGGCTAGGGGGTACCAAAGATACGCAGTATTTT
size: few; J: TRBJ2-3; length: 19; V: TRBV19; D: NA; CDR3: CASSIRDTWGATSTDTQYF; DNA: TGTGCCAGTAGTATTAGGGACACCTGGGGGGCTACTAGCACAGATACGCAGTATTTT
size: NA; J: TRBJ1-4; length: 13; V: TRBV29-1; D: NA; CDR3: CSVGGGWGEKLFF; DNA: TGCAGCGTTGGAGGAGGTTGGGGGGAAAAACTGTTTTTT
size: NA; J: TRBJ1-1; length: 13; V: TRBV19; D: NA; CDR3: CASSMGANTEAFF; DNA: TGTGCCAGTAGTATGGGGGCGAACACTGAAGCTTTCTTT
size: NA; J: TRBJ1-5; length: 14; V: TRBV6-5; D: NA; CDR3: CASSYDQFNQPQHF; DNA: TGTGCCAGCAGTTACGACCAATTCAATCAGCCCCAGCATTTT
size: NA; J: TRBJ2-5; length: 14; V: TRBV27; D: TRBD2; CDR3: CASRVQRGSGTQYF; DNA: TGTGCCAGCAGGGTTCAGCGGGGGTCCGGGACCCAGTACTTC
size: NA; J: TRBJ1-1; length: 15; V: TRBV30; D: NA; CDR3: CAWSIWGSMNTEAFF; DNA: TGTGCCTGGAGTATCTGGGGGTCAATGAACACTGAAGCTTTCTTT
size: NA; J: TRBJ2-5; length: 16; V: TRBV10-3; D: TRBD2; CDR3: CASSSPLLAGGETQYF; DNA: TGTGCCAGCAGTTCCCCCTTGCTAGCGGGGGGTGAGACCCAGTACTTC
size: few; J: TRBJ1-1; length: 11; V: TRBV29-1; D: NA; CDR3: CSVGLRVGSLF; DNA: TGCAGCGTTGGACTTCGGGTGGGAAGTTTATTT
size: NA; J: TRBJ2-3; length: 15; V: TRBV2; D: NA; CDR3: CASILGAAGADTQYF; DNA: TGTGCCAGCATACTGGGGGCTGCAGGGGCAGATACGCAGTATTTT
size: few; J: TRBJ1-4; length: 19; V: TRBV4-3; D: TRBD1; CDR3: CASSQEFRTGIPTNEKLFF; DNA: TGCGCCAGCAGCCAAGAGTTCAGGACAGGTATTCCAACTAATGAAAAACTGTTTTTT
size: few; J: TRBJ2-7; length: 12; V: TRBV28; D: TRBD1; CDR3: CASSRTGREQYF; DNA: TGTGCCAGCAGCCGGACAGGACGCGAGCAGTACTTC
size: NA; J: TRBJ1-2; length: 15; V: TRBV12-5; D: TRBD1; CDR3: CASGDVKDRFFGYTF; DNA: TGTGCTAGTGGGGACGTTAAGGACAGGTTCTTCGGCTACACCTTC
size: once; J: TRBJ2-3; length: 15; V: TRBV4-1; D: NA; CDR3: CASSQAGTGTDTQYF; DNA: TGCGCCAGCAGCCAAGCTGGAACTGGCACAGATACGCAGTATTTT
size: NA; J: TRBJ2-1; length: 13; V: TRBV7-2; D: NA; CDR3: CASSLPLSREQFF; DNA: TGTGCCAGCAGCTTACCCCTGTCACGGGAGCAGTTCTTC
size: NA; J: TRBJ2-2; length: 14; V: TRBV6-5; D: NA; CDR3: CASINGGNTGELFF; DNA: TGTGCCAGCATCAACGGGGGGAACACCGGGGAGCTGTTTTTT
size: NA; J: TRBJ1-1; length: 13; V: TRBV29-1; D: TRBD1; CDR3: CSTGQGLDTEAFF; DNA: TGCAGCACCGGACAGGGTTTGGACACTGAAGCTTTCTTT
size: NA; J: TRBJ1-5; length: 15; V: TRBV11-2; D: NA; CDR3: CASSSGLNANQPQHF; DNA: TGTGCCAGCAGCTCGGGCCTGAATGCGAATCAGCCCCAGCATTTT
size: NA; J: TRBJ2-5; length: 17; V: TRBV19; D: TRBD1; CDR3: CASSILLTGGRRETQYF; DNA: TGTGCCAGTAGTATACTCCTGACAGGGGGGAGGCGAGAGACCCAGTACTTC
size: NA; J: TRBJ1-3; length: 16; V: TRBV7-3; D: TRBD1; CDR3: CASVLAGQGPGNTIYF; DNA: TGTGCCAGCGTACTCGCTGGACAGGGCCCAGGAAACACCATATATTTT
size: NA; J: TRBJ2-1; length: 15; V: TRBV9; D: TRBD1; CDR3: CASSIGTGKGNEQFF; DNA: TGTGCCAGCAGCATCGGGACAGGGAAGGGCAATGAGCAGTTCTTC
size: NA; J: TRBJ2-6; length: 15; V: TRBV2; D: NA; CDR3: CASRKSNTGANVLTF; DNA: TGTGCCAGCAGGAAGAGTAACACAGGGGCCAACGTCCTGACTTTC
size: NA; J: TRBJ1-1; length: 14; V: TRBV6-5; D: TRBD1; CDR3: CASRFIPGQGATFF; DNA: TGTGCCAGCAGGTTTATACCGGGACAGGGGGCGACTTTCTTT
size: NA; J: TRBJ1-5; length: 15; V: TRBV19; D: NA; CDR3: CASSIIRRGDQPQHF; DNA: TGTGCCAGTAGTATTATCCGAAGGGGAGATCAGCCCCAGCATTTT
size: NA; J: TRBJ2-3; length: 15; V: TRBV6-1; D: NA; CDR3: CASSEEGFWADTQYF; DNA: TGTGCCAGCAGTGAAGAGGGATTTTGGGCAGATACGCAGTATTTT
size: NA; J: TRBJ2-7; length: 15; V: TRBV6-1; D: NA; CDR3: CASSEAAGGVYEQYF; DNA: TGTGCCAGCAGTGAAGCGGCAGGTGGGGTCTACGAGCAGTACTTC
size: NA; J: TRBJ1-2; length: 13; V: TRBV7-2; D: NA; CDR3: CASSPGDNYGYTF; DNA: TGTGCCAGCAGCCCCGGGGATAACTATGGCTACACCTTC